A single sample gave rise to the 20 T cell receptor beta chains below, sequenced in a study of early stage breast cancer tumors. Clones were read by immunoSEQ multiplex PCR, and TCRdb kept only the in-frame ones, dropping some. The sample shows 45,000 to 50,000 clones, around 83% of them seen only once. The sample taken for sequencing was blood. These receptors came from a person aged 45 to 59 with breast cancer.

V is TRBV7-6 and J is TRBJ1-4; TRBD1 is a possible D gene (6 bases). The length of the CDR3 is 18 residues. The V end lost 4 bases, the J end lost 0 bases, and 18 bases lay between the germline ends. Germline V lookup: CDR1 SGHVS, CDR2 FNYEAQ. The DNA of the CDR3 is TGTGCCAGCAGCTCTCTCCGGACAGACACCGCAACTAATGAAAAACTGTTTTTT. It is translated as CASSSLRTDTATNEKLFF.

The chain uses TRBV5-1 and TRBJ2-3; 7 bases are a match to TRBD1. The CDR3 is made up of 15 amino acids. The germline V gene has CDR1 SGHRS and CDR2 YFSETQ. The V segment lost 3 bases and the J segment 6 bases; nucleotides outside the gene matches: 10. The CDR3 DNA follows: TGCGCCAGCAGCTGGGCTGGGACAGACAGGGATACGCAGTATTTT. Its protein product is CASSWAGTDRDTQYF.

The rearrangement joins TRBV7-9 to TRBJ2-5; the D gene is possibly TRBD1 (6 bases). The CDR3 is 15 residues long. Germline V gives CDR1 SEHNR, CDR2 FQNEAQ (reference sequence). Trimming took 2 bases from V and 5 from J, leaving 15 bases between them. The CDR3 reads CASSLTERGHETQYF. CDR3 bases: TGTGCCAGCAGCTTAACGGAGAGGGGACATGAGACCCAGTACTTC.

The genes are TRBV2 and TRBJ2-7; 12 nucleotides agree with TRBD2. The junction had 20 bases not matched to a gene; V was cut back by 10 bases and J by 4 bases. The length of the CDR3 is 18 residues. Germline V CDR1 and CDR2: SNHLY, FYNNEI. Here the CDR3 reads CATRIYSSGRADRYEQYF. The CDR3 DNA reads as TGTGCCACCAGAATTTATTCTAGCGGGAGGGCCGACCGATACGAGCAGTACTTC.

The V call is TRBV10-3, the J call TRBJ2-1; no firm D call. V shed 8 bases and J shed 6 bases, with 11 bases lying between them. Germline CDR1 reads ENHRY; CDR2 reads SYGVKD. CDR3 size: 12 residues. The CDR3 spells CAIGQARNEQFF. CDR3 coding DNA: TGTGCCATCGGGCAAGCCCGCAATGAGCAGTTCTTC.

This rearrangement joins TRBV29-1 to TRBJ2-1; D unresolved. The CDR3 spans 11 residues. From germline, CDR1 is SQVTM and CDR2 ANQGSEA. Between the trimmed V and J ends, which lost 2 bases and 4 bases, there was a span of 3 bases. The CDR3 loop is CSVETYNEQFF. The CDR3 coding sequence is TGCAGCGTTGAAACTTACAATGAGCAGTTCTTC.

This clone was seen once. The rearrangement joins TRBV7-3 to TRBJ2-1; TRBD2 aligns across 16 bases. J gave up 0 bases and V 5 bases, and 13 bases lay outside the gene matches. Germline assignment: CDR1 SGHTA and CDR2 FQGTGA. There are 21 residues in the CDR3. CDR3: CASSPKGGLAGGRSSYNEQFF. The CDR3 DNA reads as TGTGCCAGCAGCCCGAAGGGGGGACTAGCGGGAGGGAGAAGCTCCTACAATGAGCAGTTCTTC.

This clone appeared a single time. This chain connects TRBV7-2 to TRBJ1-3, with a weak D call TRBD1 (5 bases). CDR3 size: 17 residues. The V end lost 4 bases, the J end lost 0 bases, and 16 bases lay between the germline ends. Germline V gene sequence: CDR1 SGHTA, CDR2 FQGNSA. CDR3: CASSSQPGLLSGNTIYF. CDR3 DNA sequence: TGTGCCAGCAGCTCTCAACCGGGACTGCTCTCTGGAAACACCATATATTTT.

This chain uses TRBV15 with TRBJ2-3; 7 bases are a match to TRBD2. The V gene's germline CDR1 is LNHNV and CDR2 YYDKDF (reference sequence). The CDR3 runs 13 residues. The V gene end was trimmed by 8 bases and the J gene end by 5 bases; junction bases not matched to a gene: 7. This CDR3 reads CATGLADQDTQYF. The CDR3 coding sequence is TGTGCCACCGGCCTAGCGGACCAAGATACGCAGTATTTT.

The chain is built from TRBV5-1 and TRBJ1-2, with D unclear. V was cut by 4 bases and J by 6 bases, with 16 bases left in between. The germline V gene has CDR1 SGHRS and CDR2 YFSETQ. This CDR3 region has 14 residues. In DNA form, the CDR3 reads TGCGCCAGCAGCCCGGGAGCAGAGTACCATGGCTACACCTTC. It is translated as CASSPGAEYHGYTF.

The rearrangement uses TRBV9 and TRBJ2-2; D gene unclear. The CDR3 sequence is 14 residues long. Germline CDR1 and CDR2: SGDLS and YYNGEE. V lost 3 bases and J 6 bases, leaving 12 bases between the germline ends. The CDR3 nucleotides read TGTGCCAGCAGCGCGTTTCGACTGTCCGGGGAGCTGTTTTTT. It is translated as CASSAFRLSGELFF.

The chain uses TRBV29-1 and TRBJ1-1; D not resolved. V was pared by 4 bases and J by 0 bases, with 18 bases between. The germline CDR1 and CDR2 sequences are SQVTM and ANQGSEA. The CDR3 runs 16 residues. CDR3 nucleotides: TGCAGCGTTGTTTTAGGGAAAGGGCGGATGAACACTGAAGCTTTCTTT. Its translation: CSVVLGKGRMNTEAFF.

The V and J genes are TRBV5-4 and TRBJ2-5; 8 bases agree with TRBD2. The germline V gene encodes CDR1 SGHNT and CDR2 YYREEE (reference sequence). The CDR3 loop spans 15 amino acids. V dropped 4 bases and J dropped 1; count of bases not matched to a gene: 6. CDR3: CASSPGGVGQETQYF. The CDR3 DNA follows: TGTGCCAGCAGCCCGGGGGGGGTGGGCCAAGAGACCCAGTACTTC.

This chain connects TRBV6-6 to TRBJ2-7; 7 positions match TRBD1. After removal of 4 bases from V and 5 bases from J, the junction contained 8 bases not matched to a gene. The CDR3 extends over 14 amino acids. The V gene's germline CDR1 is MNHNY and CDR2 SVGAGI (reference sequence). CDR3 amino acids: CASSFGTGANEQYF. The DNA for the CDR3 is TGTGCCAGCAGTTTCGGAACAGGGGCCAACGAGCAGTACTTC.

The rearrangement uses TRBV29-1 and TRBJ2-3; a weak D match, TRBD2 (5 bases). CDR1 and CDR2 from the germline V gene are SQVTM and ANQGSEA. The CDR3 spans 14 residues. Trimming took off 7 bases at V and 0 bases at J, with 14 bases between the two ends. In nucleotides, the CDR3 is TGCAGCGCCTCGCCGGGAACTAGCACAGATACGCAGTATTTT. Protein: CSASPGTSTDTQYF.

The chain combines TRBV19 with TRBJ2-6; TRBD1 or TRBD2 may be the D gene (5 bases each). V dropped 9 bases and J dropped 0 bases, with 9 bases sitting between them. The CDR3 is made up of 14 amino acids. CDR1 is LNHDA, CDR2 SQIVND, per germline (reference sequence). In nucleotides, the CDR3 is TGTGCCAGCGGGGACGGCTCTGGGGCCAACGTCCTGACTTTC. Protein sequence: CASGDGSGANVLTF.

The genes are TRBV10-2 and TRBJ2-3, with 7 bases aligning to TRBD2. The CDR3 is 15 amino acids. CDR1 is WSHSY and CDR2 is SAAADI in the germline V gene. V shed 4 bases and J 0 bases; nucleotides not matched to a gene: 4. CDR3 amino acids: CASSVNGGSTDTQYF. CDR3 bases: TGCGCCAGCAGTGTTAACGGGGGGAGCACAGATACGCAGTATTTT.

The V gene is TRBV4-2, the J gene TRBJ2-2; weak D call: TRBD2 (5 bases). V lost 1 base and J 6 bases, leaving 9 bases between the germline ends. Germline lookup yields CDR1 LGHNA and CDR2 YNFKEQ. The CDR3 is made up of 14 amino acids. In DNA, the CDR3 is TGTGCCAGCAGCCAAGTGGGTAGCGCCGGGGAGCTGTTTTTT. Translation gives CASSQVGSAGELFF.

The gene calls are TRBV19 and TRBJ2-7, with D hard to call. V lost 5 bases and J 0 bases, leaving 11 bases between the germline ends. This CDR3 has 14 residues. CDR1 is LNHDA, CDR2 SQIVND, per germline (reference sequence). In DNA form, the CDR3 reads TGTGCCAGTAGTTACCCTGTCAGCTCCTACGAGCAGTACTTC. It specifies CASSYPVSSYEQYF.

The chain recombines TRBV19 with TRBJ1-5; D is uncertain. The CDR3 loop spans 14 amino acids. Trimming left V 3 bases short and J 3 bases short, with 9 bases between. Germline V CDR1 and CDR2: LNHDA, SQIVND (reference sequence). The CDR3 loop is CASSIAGFNQPQHF. In nucleotides, the CDR3 is TGTGCCAGTAGTATCGCGGGCTTCAATCAGCCCCAGCATTTT.